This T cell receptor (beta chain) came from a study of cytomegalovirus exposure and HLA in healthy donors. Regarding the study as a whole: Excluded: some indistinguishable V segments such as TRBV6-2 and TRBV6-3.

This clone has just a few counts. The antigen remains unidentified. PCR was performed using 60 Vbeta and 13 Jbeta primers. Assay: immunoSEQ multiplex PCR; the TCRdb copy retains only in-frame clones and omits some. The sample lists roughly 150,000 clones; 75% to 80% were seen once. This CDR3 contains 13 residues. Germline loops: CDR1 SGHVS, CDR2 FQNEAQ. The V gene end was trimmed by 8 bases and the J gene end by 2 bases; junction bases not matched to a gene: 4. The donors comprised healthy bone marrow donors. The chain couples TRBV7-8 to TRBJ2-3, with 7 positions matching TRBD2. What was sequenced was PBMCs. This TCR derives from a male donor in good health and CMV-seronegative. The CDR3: CASGAGVTDTQYF. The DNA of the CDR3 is TGTGCCAGCGGCGCGGGGGTCACAGATACGCAGTATTTT.